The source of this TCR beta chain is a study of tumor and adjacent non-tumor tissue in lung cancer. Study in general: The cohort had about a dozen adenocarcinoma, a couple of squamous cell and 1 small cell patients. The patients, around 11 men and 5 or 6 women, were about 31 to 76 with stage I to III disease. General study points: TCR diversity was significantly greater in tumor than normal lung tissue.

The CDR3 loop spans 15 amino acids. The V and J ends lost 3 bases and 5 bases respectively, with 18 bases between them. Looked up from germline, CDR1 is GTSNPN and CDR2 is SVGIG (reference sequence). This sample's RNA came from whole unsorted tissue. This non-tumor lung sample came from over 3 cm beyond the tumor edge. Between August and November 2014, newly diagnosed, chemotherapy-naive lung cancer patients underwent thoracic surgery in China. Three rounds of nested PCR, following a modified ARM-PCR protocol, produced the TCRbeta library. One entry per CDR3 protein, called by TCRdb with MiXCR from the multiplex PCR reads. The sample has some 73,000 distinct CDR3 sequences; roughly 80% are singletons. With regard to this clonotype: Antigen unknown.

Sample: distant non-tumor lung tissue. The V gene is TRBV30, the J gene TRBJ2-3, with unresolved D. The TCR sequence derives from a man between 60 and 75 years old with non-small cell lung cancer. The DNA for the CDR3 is TGTGCCTGGAGACCTCCCTCATCCAGTCAAGATACGCAGTATTTT. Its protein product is CAWRPPSSSQDTQYF.